This entry features one TCR beta chain sequence. The data were taken from a study of blood T cell repertoires in COVID-19. Overall study context: From T cells, B-cell-depleted T cells, or PBMCs came the material, which was cDNA or gDNA.

Authors' processing steps: Cell counts per sample came from amplifying reference gene primers. Assay: immunoSEQ multiplex PCR; the TCRdb copy retains only in-frame clones and omits some. V and J calls and clone size are those listed in that table; D and trimming were worked out from the DNA. The sample contains 30,000 to 40,000 clones, around 80% of which appear only once. V was clipped by 4 bases and J by 0 bases, with 4 bases between them. The CDR3 covers 12 residues. Germline V gene data show CDR1 as MNHEY and CDR2 as SVGEGT. This chain joins TRBV6-2 or TRBV6-3 and TRBJ2-7, with D unresolved. This sequence was found in a man older than 75 with active or convalescent COVID-19. Sequencing used peripheral blood. CDR3 bases: TGTGCCAGCAGTTTCCTCTCCTACGAGCAGTACTTC. It specifies CASSFLSYEQYF.